This TCR beta chain was observed in a study of blood T cells in healthy people across ages. Together with a sample-barcoded 5' primer, a J-beta primer mix was included in a second PCR lasting about 7 to 12 cycles. TCRdb ran MiXCR on the 5' RACE reads and lists one entry per CDR3 protein. The repertoire holds about 830,000 distinct CDR3 sequences, with around 68% as singletons. Trimming removed 6 bases from V and 0 bases from J, with 12 bases in between. This CDR3 has 15 residues. The sequencing sample was made of blood. The chain is built from TRBV12-3 or TRBV12-4 and TRBJ2-4; D is uncertain. The sequence was obtained from a man younger than 45 in good health. In nucleotides, the CDR3 is TGTGCCAGCAGAGTATCCACTCTAGCCAAAAACATTCAGTACTTC. It yields the protein CASRVSTLAKNIQYF.